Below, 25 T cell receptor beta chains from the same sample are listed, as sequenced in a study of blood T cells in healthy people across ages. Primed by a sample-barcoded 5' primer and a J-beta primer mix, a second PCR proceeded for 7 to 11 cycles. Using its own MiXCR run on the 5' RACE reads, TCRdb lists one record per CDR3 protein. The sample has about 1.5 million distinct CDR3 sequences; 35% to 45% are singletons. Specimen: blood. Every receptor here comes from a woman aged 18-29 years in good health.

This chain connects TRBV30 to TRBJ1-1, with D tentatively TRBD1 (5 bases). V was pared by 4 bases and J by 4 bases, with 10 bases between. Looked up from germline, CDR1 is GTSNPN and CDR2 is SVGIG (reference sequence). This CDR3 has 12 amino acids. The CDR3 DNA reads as TGTGCCTGGAAACAGGCAGCCACTGAAGCTTTCTTT. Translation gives CAWKQAATEAFF.

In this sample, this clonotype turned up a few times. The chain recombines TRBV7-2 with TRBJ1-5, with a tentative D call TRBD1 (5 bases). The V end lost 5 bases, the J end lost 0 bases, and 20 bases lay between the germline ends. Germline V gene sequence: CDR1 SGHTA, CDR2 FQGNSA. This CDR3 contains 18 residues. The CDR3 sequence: CASSISGTSSPSNQPQHF. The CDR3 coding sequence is TGTGCCAGCAGCATCTCCGGGACCTCTAGCCCTAGCAATCAGCCCCAGCATTTT.

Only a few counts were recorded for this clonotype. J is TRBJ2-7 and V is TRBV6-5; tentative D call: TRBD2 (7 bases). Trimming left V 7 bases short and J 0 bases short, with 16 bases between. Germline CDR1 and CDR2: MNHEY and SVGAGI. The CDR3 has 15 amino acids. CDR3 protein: CASNPRGGASYEQYF. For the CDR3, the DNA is TGTGCCAGCAACCCGAGGGGGGGAGCCTCCTACGAGCAGTACTTC.

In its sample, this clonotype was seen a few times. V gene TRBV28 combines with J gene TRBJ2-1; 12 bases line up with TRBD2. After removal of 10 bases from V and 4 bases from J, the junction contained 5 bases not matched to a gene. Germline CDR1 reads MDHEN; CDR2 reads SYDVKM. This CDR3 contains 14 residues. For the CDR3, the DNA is TGTGCCATTTCGGGACTAGCGGGTTACAATGAGCAGTTCTTC. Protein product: CAISGLAGYNEQFF.

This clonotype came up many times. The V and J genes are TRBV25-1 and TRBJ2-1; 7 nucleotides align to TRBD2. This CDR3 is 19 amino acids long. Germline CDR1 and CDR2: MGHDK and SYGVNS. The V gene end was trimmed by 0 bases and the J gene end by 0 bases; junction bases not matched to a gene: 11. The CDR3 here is CASSEYVSLGGSSYNEQFF. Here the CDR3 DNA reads TGTGCCAGCAGTGAATATGTAAGTTTGGGCGGGAGCTCCTACAATGAGCAGTTCTTC.

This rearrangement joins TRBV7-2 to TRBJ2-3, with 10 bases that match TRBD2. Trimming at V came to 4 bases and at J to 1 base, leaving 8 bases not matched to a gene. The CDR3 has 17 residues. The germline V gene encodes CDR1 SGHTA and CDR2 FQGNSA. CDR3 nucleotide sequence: TGTGCCAGCAGCTACTCGATAAGCGGGAGGGGCACAGATACGCAGTATTTT. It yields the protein CASSYSISGRGTDTQYF.

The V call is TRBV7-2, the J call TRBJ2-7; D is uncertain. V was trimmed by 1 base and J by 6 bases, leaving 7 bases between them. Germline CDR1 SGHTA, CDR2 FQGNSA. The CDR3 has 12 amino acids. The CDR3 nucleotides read TGTGCCAGCAGCTTAGGGGGTATCGAGCAGTACTTC. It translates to CASSLGGIEQYF.

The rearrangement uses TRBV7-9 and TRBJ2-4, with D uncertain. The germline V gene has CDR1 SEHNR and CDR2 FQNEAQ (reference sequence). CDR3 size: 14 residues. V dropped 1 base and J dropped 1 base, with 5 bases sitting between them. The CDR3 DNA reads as TGTGCCAGCAGCTTAGATAAGGCCAAAAACATTCAGTACTTC. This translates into CASSLDKAKNIQYF.

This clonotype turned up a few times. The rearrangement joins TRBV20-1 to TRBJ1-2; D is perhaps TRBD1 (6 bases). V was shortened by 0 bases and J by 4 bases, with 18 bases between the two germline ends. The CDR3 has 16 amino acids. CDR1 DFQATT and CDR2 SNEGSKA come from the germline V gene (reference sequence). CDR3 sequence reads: CSAREGTPLNVYGYTF. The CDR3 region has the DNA TGCAGTGCTAGAGAGGGGACACCCCTGAACGTCTATGGCTACACCTTC.

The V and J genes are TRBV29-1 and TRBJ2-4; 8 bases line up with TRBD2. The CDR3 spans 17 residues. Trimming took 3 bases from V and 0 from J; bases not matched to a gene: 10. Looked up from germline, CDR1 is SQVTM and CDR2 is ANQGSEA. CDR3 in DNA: TGCAGCGTTGATGGTTTAGCGGGATCCCTAGCCAAAAACATTCAGTACTTC. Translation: CSVDGLAGSLAKNIQYF.

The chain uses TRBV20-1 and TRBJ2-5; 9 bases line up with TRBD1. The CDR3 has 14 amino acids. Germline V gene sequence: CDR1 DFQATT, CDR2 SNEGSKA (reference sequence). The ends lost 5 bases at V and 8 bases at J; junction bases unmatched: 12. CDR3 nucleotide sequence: TGCAGTGCTTCCTTTACGACAGGGGGGAATACCCAGTACTTC. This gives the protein CSASFTTGGNTQYF.

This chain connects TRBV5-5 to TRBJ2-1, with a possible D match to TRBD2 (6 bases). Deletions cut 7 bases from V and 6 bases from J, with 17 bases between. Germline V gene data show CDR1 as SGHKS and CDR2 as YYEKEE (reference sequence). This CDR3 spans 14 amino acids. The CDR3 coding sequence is TGTGCCAGCGGTCAAGCGGGCTCGATCAATGAGCAGTTCTTC. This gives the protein CASGQAGSINEQFF. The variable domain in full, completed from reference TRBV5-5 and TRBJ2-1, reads DAGVTQSPTHLIKTRGQQVTLRCSPISGHKSVSWYQQVLGQGPQFIFQYYEKEERGRGNFPDRFSARQFPNYSSELNVNALLLGDSALYLCASGQAGSINEQFFGPGTRLTVL.

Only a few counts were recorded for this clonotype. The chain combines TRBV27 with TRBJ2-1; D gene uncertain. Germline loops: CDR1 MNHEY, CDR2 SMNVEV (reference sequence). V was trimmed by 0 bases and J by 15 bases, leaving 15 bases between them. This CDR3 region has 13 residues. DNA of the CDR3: TGTGCCAGCAGTTTATCGCTAGACGGCCGCCCGTTCTTC. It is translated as CASSLSLDGRPFF.

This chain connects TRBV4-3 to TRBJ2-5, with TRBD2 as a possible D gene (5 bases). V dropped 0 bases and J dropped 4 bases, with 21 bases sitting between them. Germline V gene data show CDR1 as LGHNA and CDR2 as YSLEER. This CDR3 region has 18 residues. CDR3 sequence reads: CASSQEIEGGILRETQYF. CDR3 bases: TGCGCCAGCAGCCAAGAAATCGAGGGCGGAATCTTACGAGAGACCCAGTACTTC.

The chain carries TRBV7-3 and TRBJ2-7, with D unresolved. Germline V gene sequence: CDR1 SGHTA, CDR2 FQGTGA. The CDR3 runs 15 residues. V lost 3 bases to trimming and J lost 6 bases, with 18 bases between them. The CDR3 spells CASSLFGPPLGEQYF. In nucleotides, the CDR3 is TGTGCCAGCAGCTTGTTTGGCCCGCCCCTCGGCGAGCAGTACTTC.

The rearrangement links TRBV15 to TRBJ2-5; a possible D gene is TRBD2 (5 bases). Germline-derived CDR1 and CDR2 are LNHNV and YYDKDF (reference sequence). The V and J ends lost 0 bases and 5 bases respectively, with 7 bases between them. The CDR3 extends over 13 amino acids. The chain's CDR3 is CATSRDPGETQYF. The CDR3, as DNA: TGTGCCACCAGCAGAGATCCGGGGGAGACCCAGTACTTC.

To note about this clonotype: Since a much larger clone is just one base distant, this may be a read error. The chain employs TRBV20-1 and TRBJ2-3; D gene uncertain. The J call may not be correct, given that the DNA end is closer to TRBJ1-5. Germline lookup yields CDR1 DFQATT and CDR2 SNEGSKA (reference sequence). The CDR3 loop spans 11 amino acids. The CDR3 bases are TGCAGTGCTAGAGTTGGGGATACGCAGCATTTT. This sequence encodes CSARVGDTQHF.

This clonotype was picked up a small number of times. CDR3 nucleotide sequence: TGTGCCAGCAGCTCCGCCGGGACAGGGGACGAAAAACTGTTTTTT. Amino acid sequence: CASSSAGTGDEKLFF. The chain has TRBV5-4 and TRBJ1-4; 10 bases fit TRBD1. The V gene's germline CDR1 is SGHNT and CDR2 YYREEE (reference sequence). The trim removed 3 bases at V and 8 bases at J, leaving 7 bases unmatched. The CDR3 spans 15 residues.

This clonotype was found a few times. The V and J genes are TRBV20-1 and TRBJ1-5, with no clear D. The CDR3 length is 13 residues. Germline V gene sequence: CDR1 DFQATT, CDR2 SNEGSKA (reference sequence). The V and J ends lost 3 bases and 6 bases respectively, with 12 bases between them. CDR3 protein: CSASTGLGQPQHF. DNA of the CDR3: TGCAGTGCTAGTACTGGGTTAGGTCAGCCCCAGCATTTT.

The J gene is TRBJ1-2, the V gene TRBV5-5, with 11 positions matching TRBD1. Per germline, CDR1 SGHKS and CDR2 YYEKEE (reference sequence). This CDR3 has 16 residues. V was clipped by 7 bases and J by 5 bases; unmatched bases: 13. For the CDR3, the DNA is TGTGCCAGCCGGATCTCCGGGACAGGGGGGTCGTATGGCTACACCTTC. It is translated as CASRISGTGGSYGYTF. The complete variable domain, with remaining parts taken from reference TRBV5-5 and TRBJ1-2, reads DAGVTQSPTHLIKTRGQQVTLRCSPISGHKSVSWYQQVLGQGPQFIFQYYEKEERGRGNFPDRFSARQFPNYSSELNVNALLLGDSALYLCASRISGTGGSYGYTFGSGTRLTVV.

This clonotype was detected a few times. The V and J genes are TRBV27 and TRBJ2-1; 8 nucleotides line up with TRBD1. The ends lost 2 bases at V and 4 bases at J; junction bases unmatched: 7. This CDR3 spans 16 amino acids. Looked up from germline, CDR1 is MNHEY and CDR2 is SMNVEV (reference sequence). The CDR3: CASSLVGQGTYNEQFF. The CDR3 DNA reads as TGTGCCAGCAGTTTAGTAGGACAGGGAACTTACAATGAGCAGTTCTTC.

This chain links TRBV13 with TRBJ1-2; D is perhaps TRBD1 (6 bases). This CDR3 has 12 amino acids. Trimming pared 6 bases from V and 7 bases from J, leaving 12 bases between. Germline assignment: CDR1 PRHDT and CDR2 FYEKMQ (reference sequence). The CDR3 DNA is TGTGCCAGCAGTTATAACAGGGCTGGCTACACCTTC. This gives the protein CASSYNRAGYTF. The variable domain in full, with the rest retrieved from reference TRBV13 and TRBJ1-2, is AAGVIQSPRHLIKEKRETATLKCYPIPRHDTVYWYQQGPGQDPQFLISFYEKMQSDKGSIPDRFSAQQFSDYHSELNMSSLELGDSALYFCASSYNRAGYTFGSGTRLTVV.

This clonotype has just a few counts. The CDR3 DNA reads TGTGCCAGCAGTCCCCGTAAAAGGCCCCAGTATTTT. As protein: CASSPRKRPQYF. The V call is TRBV6-5, the J call TRBJ2-3; D is ambiguous. Germline V gene data show CDR1 as MNHEY and CDR2 as SVGAGI. This CDR3 contains 12 residues. Deletions cut 5 bases from V and 12 bases from J, with 15 bases between.

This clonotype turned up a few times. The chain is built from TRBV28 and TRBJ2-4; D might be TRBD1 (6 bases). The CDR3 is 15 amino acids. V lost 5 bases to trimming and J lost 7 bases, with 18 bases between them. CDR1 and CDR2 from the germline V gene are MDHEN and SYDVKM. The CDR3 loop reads CASSPMDRLGNIQYF. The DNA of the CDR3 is TGTGCCAGCAGTCCGATGGACAGATTGGGGAACATTCAGTACTTC. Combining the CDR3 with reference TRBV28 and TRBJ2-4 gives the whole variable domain DVKVTQSSRYLVKRTGEKVFLECVQDMDHENMFWYRQDPGLGLRLIYFSYDVKMKEKGDIPEGYSVSREKKERFSLILESASTNQTSMYLCASSPMDRLGNIQYFGAGTRLSVL.

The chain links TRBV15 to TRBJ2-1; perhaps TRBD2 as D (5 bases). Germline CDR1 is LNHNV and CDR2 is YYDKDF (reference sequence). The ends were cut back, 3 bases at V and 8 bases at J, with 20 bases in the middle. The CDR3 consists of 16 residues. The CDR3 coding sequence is TGTGCCACCAGCAGGGATAAGGGCCCGGGATGGGATGAGCAGTTCTTC. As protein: CATSRDKGPGWDEQFF.